These 17 T cell receptor beta chains were all obtained from the same sample, sequenced in a study of tumor-infiltrating lymphocytes in primary liver carcinoma. Priming with a constant-region primer yielded TCR beta cDNA from roughly 500 ng total RNA. ARM-PCR, slightly modified, supplied the TCR beta libraries through three nested multiplex PCR rounds. Primers for the first two PCR rounds were TRBV1-TRBV30 forward primers and a C-beta reverse primer (around 10 cycles per round). Via MiXCR, TCRdb re-called the multiplex PCR reads, giving one row per CDR3 protein. Here the sample spans more than 90,000 distinct CDR3 sequences, about 70% being singletons. DNA and RNA were both co-extracted from around 20-30 mg of bulk tissue that had not been sorted. The sample was liver tumor tissue from sampling region 2. As to subset: tumor region T2, inferior pole. These receptors came from a woman in her fifties or sixties with primary liver carcinoma and hepatitis B virus infection.

With regard to this clonotype: A read error may explain this, as a much larger clone is one base away. The V gene is TRBV30, the J gene TRBJ2-1, with TRBD2 matching over 8 bases. Germline lookup yields CDR1 GTSNPN and CDR2 SVGIG (reference sequence). The length of the CDR3 is 14 residues. The CDR3 sequence: CAWSRGRTYNEEFF. In DNA form, the CDR3 reads TGTGCCTGGAGTCGCGGGAGGACCTACAATGAGGAGTTCTTC.

This clonotype was detected a few times. A much bigger clone sits one base away, suggesting this may be a read error. Since the CDR3 does not end with the conserved phenylalanine or tryptophan, this likely comes from a read error. CDR3 bases: TGTGCCAGCAGTTTGGGACAGGAGAATTCACCCCTCCACTAT. Its translation is CASSLGQENSPLHY. V and J are TRBV12-3 or TRBV12-4 and TRBJ1-6; 8 nucleotides align to TRBD1. V lost 3 bases, J lost 7 bases, and 2 bases stayed unmatched. This CDR3 is 14 amino acids long.

In its sample, this clonotype was seen many times. The chain links TRBV6-2 or TRBV6-3 to TRBJ2-2; D might be TRBD2 (5 bases). V was shortened by 5 bases and J by 4 bases, with 11 bases between the two germline ends. Germline V gives CDR1 MNHEY, CDR2 SVGEGT. CDR3 length: 14 residues. CDR3 region: CASSDGLSTGELFF. In DNA, the CDR3 is TGTGCCAGCAGTGACGGACTGAGCACCGGGGAGCTGTTTTTT.

As for this clonotype: The missing conserved phenylalanine or tryptophan at the end of this CDR3 makes a read error likely. V and J are TRBV12-3 or TRBV12-4 and TRBJ2-5; TRBD2 is a possible D gene (6 bases). V was cut by 10 bases and J by 5 bases, with 17 bases left in between. The CDR3 has 13 residues. The CDR3 reads CANRATGGETQYL. The CDR3 DNA reads TGTGCCAACAGAGCCACAGGAGGGGAGACCCAGTACCTC.

In this sample, this clonotype turned up a few times. A read error may explain this, as a much larger clone is one base away. The V and J genes are TRBV10-2 and TRBJ2-2; weak D call: TRBD1 (6 bases). The CDR3 runs to 16 residues. Germline V gene data show CDR1 as WSHSY and CDR2 as SAAADI. CDR3 sequence (DNA): TGCGCCATCAGTGAGCACCGGGACATGAACACCGGGGAGCTGTTTTTT. Amino acids: CAISEHRDMNTGELFF.

On this clonotype itself: One end of the junction varies from germline; a read error may be responsible. CDR3 coding DNA: TGTGCCAGCAGCTTAACATCGGTGGTAGCCGGGATTGAGCAGCTCTTC. It is translated as CASSLTSVVAGIEQLF. The chain is built from TRBV7-9 and TRBJ2-1, with a weak D call TRBD2 (5 bases). Germline CDR1 SEHNR, CDR2 FQNEAQ (reference sequence). The CDR3 extends over 16 amino acids.

V and J are TRBV10-3 and TRBJ2-7; TRBD1 might be the D (5 bases). V gave up 7 bases and J gave up 7 bases, with 17 bases separating them. The CDR3 spans 13 residues. Per germline, CDR1 ENHRY and CDR2 SYGVKD. CDR3 nucleotide sequence: TGTGCCATCACCCAATTACAGGATGGAGAGCAGTACTTC. Encoded protein: CAITQLQDGEQYF.

Comment on this clonotype: One junction end does not reproduce the germline sequence, and a read error may be involved. The genes are TRBV5-1 and TRBJ2-5; 10 bases are shared with TRBD2. This CDR3 spans 13 amino acids. The V gene's germline CDR1 is SGHRS and CDR2 YFSETQ. In nucleotides, the CDR3 is TGCGCCAGCAGCTCCGGGACTAGCGTAGCCCAATACTTC. Translation: CASSSGTSVAQYF.

Details on this clonotype: At one end, the junction sequence differs from germline, possibly due to a read error. The chain combines TRBV6-6 with TRBJ2-7; a possible D gene is TRBD1 (7 bases). CDR1 and CDR2 from the germline V gene are MNHNY and SVGAGI (reference sequence). The CDR3 covers 14 residues. The CDR3 DNA reads as TGTGCCAGCAGTTCGATCAGGGGGGCCCACGAGCAGTGCTTC. It is translated as CASSSIRGAHEQCF.

For this clonotype: A single base separates this from a much larger clone, so it may be a read error. J is TRBJ1-2 and V is TRBV28; TRBD1 might be the D (5 bases). The CDR3 sequence is 13 residues long. Germline lookup yields CDR1 MDHEN and CDR2 SYDVKM. CDR3 loop: CSSTSGRLGGYTF. In DNA form, the CDR3 reads TGTTCCAGCACCTCGGGGCGCCTGGGTGGCTACACCTTC.

The J gene is TRBJ2-7, the V gene TRBV28; possibly TRBD1 for D (6 bases). The CDR3 covers 14 residues. V lost 8 bases, J lost 3 bases, and 17 bases lay in between. The germline CDR1 and CDR2 sequences are MDHEN and SYDVKM. The CDR3 DNA reads TGTGCCAGCCGATTGGGGGACATCGTCTACGAGCAGTACTTC. It encodes CASRLGDIVYEQYF.

This clonotype is a singleton in its sample. This rearrangement joins TRBV10-1 to TRBJ2-1; possibly TRBD1 for D (6 bases). CDR3 length equals 15 residues. From germline, CDR1 is WNHNN and CDR2 SYGVQD (reference sequence). CDR3 bases: TGCGCTAACAGTGAAGGACAGCCGGCCTACAATGAGCAGTTCTTC. Protein: CANSEGQPAYNEQFF.

Comments on this clonotype: A read error may account for a junction end that differs from germline. The V call is TRBV28, the J call TRBJ2-7; tentatively, D is TRBD1 or TRBD2 (11 bases each). Per germline, CDR1 MDHEN and CDR2 SYDVKM. This CDR3 has 18 residues. The CDR3 coding sequence is TGTGCCGGCAGTACCTCCGGGACAGGGGGGACTAGCGGTTACGAGCAATACTTC. Translating it yields CAGSTSGTGGTSGYEQYF.

Comments on this clonotype: The germline gene is not matched at one end of the junction; a read error may be the cause. V usage is TRBV11-3 and J usage is TRBJ2-3; 8 bases line up with TRBD2. There are 14 residues in the CDR3. Germline CDR1 reads SGHNT; CDR2 reads YENEEA. The CDR3 DNA follows: TGTGCCAATAGCTTCAGGACTAGCATAGATACGCAGTATTTT. As protein: CANSFRTSIDTQYF.

Ten or more counts support this clonotype. CDR3 amino acids: CSVSVGNEQFF. In DNA, the CDR3 is TGCAGCGTCTCGGTGGGGAATGAGCAGTTCTTC. The chain combines TRBV29-1 with TRBJ2-1; D is undetermined. The V end lost 6 bases, the J end lost 7 bases, and 10 bases lay between the germline ends. There are 11 residues in the CDR3. Germline CDR1 reads SQVTM; CDR2 reads ANQGSEA.

The V and J genes are TRBV28 and TRBJ2-7; TRBD1 or TRBD2 may be the D gene (5 bases each). Germline CDR1 reads MDHEN; CDR2 reads SYDVKM. The length of the CDR3 is 15 residues. V was shortened by 8 bases and J by 5 bases, with 22 bases between the two germline ends. CDR3 nucleotides: TGTGCCAGCTCTTGGGCTAGGGGACCCATCCACGAGCAGTACTTC. Translating it yields CASSWARGPIHEQYF.

Regarding this clonotype: Possible read error: a much larger clone is one base away. The genes are TRBV25-1 and TRBJ1-1, with TRBD1 identical over 7 bases. This CDR3 contains 12 residues. Germline V gene lookup returns CDR1 MGHDK and CDR2 SYGVNS. The CDR3 reads CANSARQGEAFF. The CDR3, as DNA: TGTGCCAACAGTGCCAGACAGGGTGAAGCTTTCTTT.